This T cell receptor beta chain was recovered during a study of blood T cell repertoires in COVID-19 (TCRdb year 2020). General notes on the study: Samples from collaborators originated in the United States, Italy and Spain and spanned both the acute and convalescent phases of COVID-19. Where available, HLA class I and class II types were taken from metadata supplied by the sample provider and were not determined by assay-based typing. A de-identified subject ID, COVID-19 status, age in years and sex were almost always included in the sample metadata. The samples were drawn from the first 160 participants of the ongoing ImmuneRACE study and from 950 to 1,500 subjects provided by 6 global collaborators. The prospective study material was composed of cDNA or gDNA derived from T cells, B-cell-depleted T cells, or PBMCs. Subjects who had been exposed to COVID-19, were actively infected with it, or had recovered from it provided the deeply sampled blood TCRbeta repertoires that made up the dataset. The repertoires were made available in a free public database intended to serve as a resource for research on the immune response to SARS-CoV-2. General study outcomes and caveats: Clinical and demographic metadata were provided uncurated, with the amount varying by source and participant.

Of note for this clone: The specificity of this receptor is unknown. No much larger clone exists at a distance of one base, and base qualities are not known.

Germline trimming: 4 bases from V, 2 bases from J; junction bases outside gene matches: 4. The germline V gene specifies SNHLY as CDR1 and FYNNEI as CDR2. From cysteine to phenylalanine, the CDR3 is 16 amino acids long. CDR3 DNA is the only sequence kept; it has 48 bases, read in frame from the first base. Samples from volunteer blood donors who had recovered from COVID-19 were contributed by a second Seattle source. Collaborating institutions collected whole blood in K2EDTA tubes following their own protocols. Collaborator samples were shipped for TCRbeta analysis as frozen whole blood, isolated PBMCs, or DNA extracted from either sample type. TCRbeta CDR3 regions were amplified from genomic DNA by means of the immunoSEQ Assay, a bias-controlled multiplex PCR. The source study handled its data this way. The number of nucleated cells in each sample was estimated from the amplification of reference gene primers within the assay. To quantify the absolute abundance of each unique TCRbeta CDR3 rearrangement, sequence reads were collapsed and filtered. For each sample, productive Simpson clonality was calculated as the square root of Simpson's diversity index over productive rearrangements. The immuneACCESS repertoire file appears here via TCRdb, limited to in-frame rearrangements. These files lack a portion of the clones; in checked studies, under half of the deficit traces to unresolved V genes, and the cause of the others is not known. V and J calls and clone size are those listed in that table; D and trimming were worked out from the DNA. This sample lists 270,000 or so clones; roughly 90% were detected once. The ten largest account for 0.94% of the sample.

Material: peripheral blood. The TCR sequence derives from a woman in her thirties or forties who had recovered from COVID-19. The V and J segments used are TRBV2 and TRBJ2-5; TRBD2 agrees with 13 junctional bases. CDR3 protein: CASSVAGLAGQETQYF. The DNA reads as follows: TGTGCCAGCAGTGTCGCGGGACTAGCGGGACAAGAGACCCAGTACTTC.